Following are 32 T cell receptor beta chains from one sample sequenced in a study of beta chain features in type 1 diabetes. The entirety of the isolated RNA underwent reverse transcription, so expressed TCRB transcripts were sequenced. Some clones are missing from TCRdb's copy, which holds only in-frame ones; the method was immunoSEQ multiplex PCR. The sample consists of hundreds of thousands of clones, around 9.6% of them appearing once. Input material: naive CD4+ T cells from blood. These receptors were collected from a woman aged 18-29 years in good health.

This clone turned up a few times. The chain uses TRBV30 and TRBJ2-5, with D perhaps TRBD2 (6 bases). CDR3 length equals 13 residues. Germline V lookup: CDR1 GTSNPN, CDR2 SVGIG (reference sequence). V lost 2 bases and J 2 bases, leaving 9 bases between the germline ends. DNA of the CDR3: TGTGCCTGGAGTTCGGGGGTACAAGAGACCCAGTACTTC. It yields the protein CAWSSGVQETQYF.

The genes are TRBV4-1 and TRBJ2-5; 15 positions agree with TRBD2. From germline, CDR1 is MGHRA and CDR2 YSYEKL. Trimming removed 1 base from V and 5 bases from J; junction bases left unmatched: 5. CDR3 size: 17 residues. The CDR3, as DNA: TGCGCCAGCAGCCAAGGGACTAGCGGGGGGGCCCGGGAGACCCAGTACTTC. It encodes CASSQGTSGGARETQYF.

This clone showed up just a few times. The V and J genes are TRBV7-9 and TRBJ2-7, with 10 bases that match TRBD2. CDR1 is SEHNR, CDR2 FQNEAQ, per germline (reference sequence). The trim removed 4 bases at V and 2 bases at J, leaving 8 bases unmatched. The CDR3 length is 16 residues. CDR3 in amino acids: CASSSPTLAGAYEQYF. DNA of the CDR3: TGTGCCAGCAGCTCCCCGACGCTAGCGGGAGCCTACGAGCAGTACTTC.

This chain joins TRBV18 and TRBJ2-1, with 8 nucleotides matching TRBD2. J lost 4 bases, V lost 3 bases, and 5 bases had no gene match. The CDR3 loop spans 15 amino acids. Germline V lookup: CDR1 KGHSH, CDR2 LQKENI. CDR3 DNA: TGTGCCAGCTCACCCGGGACTAGGCTTTACAATGAGCAGTTCTTC. It codes for CASSPGTRLYNEQFF.

The chain has TRBV5-1 and TRBJ1-5; 10 positions agree with TRBD1. The germline gives CDR1 SGHRS, CDR2 YFSETQ. This CDR3 has 16 amino acids. V trimming: 0 bases; J trimming: 0 bases; junction bases outside the gene matches: 0. The CDR3 region has the DNA TGCGCCAGCAGCTTGGGGGACAGGGGTAGCAATCAGCCCCAGCATTTT. Protein: CASSLGDRGSNQPQHF.

Only a few counts were recorded for this clone. The rearrangement joins TRBV5-4 to TRBJ2-2; TRBD2 aligns across 9 bases. Germline assignment: CDR1 SGHNT and CDR2 YYREEE (reference sequence). This CDR3 contains 16 residues. J gave up 1 base and V 4 bases, and 5 bases lay outside the gene matches. The CDR3 DNA sequence: TGTGCCAGCAGCCCTAGAGCGGGGGGGAACACCGGGGAGCTGTTTTTT. Translation: CASSPRAGGNTGELFF. Filled out from reference TRBV5-4 and TRBJ2-2, the complete variable domain reads ETGVTQSPTHLIKTRGQQVTLRCSSQSGHNTVSWYQQALGQGPQFIFQYYREEENGRGNFPPRFSGLQFPNYSSELNVNALELDDSALYLCASSPRAGGNTGELFFGEGSRLTVL.

The chain is built from TRBV9 and TRBJ1-5; D is possibly TRBD1 (5 bases). CDR1 is SGDLS, CDR2 YYNGEE, per germline. Trimming removed 2 bases from V and 7 bases from J, with 10 bases in between. The CDR3 has 13 amino acids. The DNA of the CDR3 is TGTGCCAGCAGCGTTGGGGCACTCCAGCCCCAGCATTTT. Encoded protein: CASSVGALQPQHF.

This clone was seen only once. This chain connects TRBV4-2 to TRBJ1-4; TRBD1 is a possible D gene (6 bases). Germline V gene sequence: CDR1 LGHNA, CDR2 YNFKEQ. CDR3 length: 15 residues. The V end was cut by 5 bases, the J end by 4 bases, with 14 bases between. The CDR3 loop is CASSDGTRINEKLFF. DNA of the CDR3: TGTGCCAGCAGCGATGGGACACGCATTAATGAAAAACTGTTTTTT.

J is TRBJ2-1 and V is TRBV29-1; 8 nucleotides align to TRBD1. Germline V gene data show CDR1 as SQVTM and CDR2 as ANQGSEA. The CDR3 has 15 residues. The V gene end was trimmed by 1 base and the J gene end by 5 bases; junction bases not matched to a gene: 7. This chain's CDR3 is CSVEGETGAHNEQFF. For the CDR3, the DNA is TGCAGCGTTGAAGGTGAGACAGGGGCCCACAATGAGCAGTTCTTC.

This clone was seen ten or more times. The rearrangement uses TRBV7-2 and TRBJ2-5; 7 bases map to TRBD2. Germline-derived CDR1 and CDR2 are SGHTA and FQGNSA. The CDR3 has 17 amino acids. V shed 4 bases and J 2 bases; nucleotides not matched to a gene: 13. CDR3 nucleotide sequence: TGTGCCAGCAGCTCCCGAAGCGGACTAGTGGGGCAAGAGACCCAGTACTTC. As protein: CASSSRSGLVGQETQYF.

The chain is built from TRBV7-8 and TRBJ2-7; 8 bases are a match to TRBD2. Germline trimming cut 4 bases from V and 6 bases from J; bases unmatched to any gene: 8. CDR3 length equals 14 residues. Germline CDR1 and CDR2: SGHVS and FQNEAQ. CDR3 in amino acids: CASSSGTRGGEQYF. The CDR3 nucleotides read TGTGCCAGCAGCTCGGGGACTAGAGGCGGCGAGCAGTACTTC.

This clone was seen a handful of times. One junction end disagrees with the germline gene, perhaps due to a read error. The V gene is TRBV19, the J gene TRBJ2-1; 7 bases map to TRBD2. The CDR3 is 15 residues long. The germline gives CDR1 LNHDA, CDR2 SQIVND (reference sequence). The CDR3 bases are TGTGCCAGTAGTATGCCGACTGGGAGGGCCAATGATCAGTTCTTC. As protein: CASSMPTGRANDQFF.

This chain uses TRBV4-1 with TRBJ1-5; D gene uncertain. Germline CDR1 and CDR2: MGHRA and YSYEKL. The CDR3 has 17 amino acids. V was clipped by 1 base and J by 6 bases, with 19 bases between them. The CDR3 here is CASSQVRAGLLFQPQHF. In DNA form, the CDR3 reads TGCGCCAGCAGCCAAGTTCGCGCAGGATTGTTATTTCAGCCCCAGCATTTT.

The chain recombines TRBV19 with TRBJ2-1, with 14 bases aligning to TRBD2. This CDR3 is built from 19 residues. Germline loops: CDR1 LNHDA, CDR2 SQIVND (reference sequence). The V segment lost 4 bases and the J segment 7 bases; nucleotides outside the gene matches: 15. CDR3 bases: TGTGCCAGTAGTAAGACGTGGCTCGCGACTAGCGGGAGGGATAATGAGCAGTTCTTC. Protein: CASSKTWLATSGRDNEQFF.

The J gene is TRBJ2-7, the V gene TRBV6-1, with 9 positions matching TRBD1. Per the germline V gene, CDR1 is MNHNS and CDR2 is SASEGT. This CDR3 has 14 amino acids. J gave up 3 bases and V 5 bases, and 5 bases lay outside the gene matches. The CDR3 coding sequence is TGTGCCAGCAGTAAACAGGGGGCCCTCTACGAGCAGTACTTC. Translated, it gives CASSKQGALYEQYF.

This clone came up a few times. Other DNA sequences in the same sample also yield this CDR3. The rearrangement links TRBV30 to TRBJ1-5, with D unclear. This CDR3 contains 14 residues. Trimming stripped 1 base from V and 0 bases from J, with 7 bases between. Per germline, CDR1 GTSNPN and CDR2 SVGIG (reference sequence). For the CDR3, the DNA is TGTGCCTGGAGTGGTGGGCTTAGCAATCAGCCCCAGCATTTT. Translation gives CAWSGGLSNQPQHF.

This clone appeared a few times. The CDR3, as DNA: TGTGCCAGCTCACCACGGTTAGATCCGAACACTGAAGCTTTCTTT. This sequence encodes CASSPRLDPNTEAFF. The V gene is TRBV18, the J gene TRBJ1-1; D is unclear. Per the germline V gene, CDR1 is KGHSH and CDR2 is LQKENI. V dropped 1 base and J dropped 1 base, with 10 bases sitting between them. This CDR3 spans 15 amino acids.

V usage is TRBV6-5 and J usage is TRBJ2-5; TRBD2 aligns across 7 bases. This CDR3 is 14 amino acids long. With V trimmed by 6 bases and J by 2 bases, 6 bases remained unmatched. CDR1 MNHEY and CDR2 SVGAGI come from the germline V gene. CDR3 amino acids: CASSRLGGQETQYF. The CDR3 bases are TGTGCCAGCAGCCGACTGGGAGGGCAAGAGACCCAGTACTTC.

The V and J genes are TRBV23-1 and TRBJ1-4, with D unresolved. TRBV23-1 is noted as an ORF with a role that remains uncertain. The V and J ends lost 0 bases and 8 bases respectively, with 13 bases between them. There are 15 residues in the CDR3. The CDR3 region is CASSQSVQVTEKLFF. For the CDR3, the DNA is TGCGCCAGCAGTCAATCGGTCCAGGTAACAGAAAAACTGTTTTTT.

This clone was seen once. An end of the junction differs from the germline gene, which may be a read error. This chain joins TRBV6-1 and TRBJ2-5; no reliable D call. There are 15 residues in the CDR3. From germline, CDR1 is MNHNS and CDR2 SASEGT. The CDR3, as DNA: TGTGCCATCAGTGAGTCTGAGACACGTCAAGAGACCCAGTACTTC. Protein product: CAISESETRQETQYF.

This clone was picked up a small number of times. The chain combines TRBV19 with TRBJ2-1; maybe TRBD2 (6 bases). CDR3 length equals 15 residues. V lost 4 bases and J lost 0, with 10 bases in between. The V gene's germline CDR1 is LNHDA and CDR2 SQIVND (reference sequence). The CDR3 DNA is TGTGCCAGTAGTAACGGGGGTAGCTCCTACAATGAGCAGTTCTTC. Encoded protein: CASSNGGSSYNEQFF.

Comment on this clone: The junction and the germline gene differ at one end; a read error may be behind it. The chain employs TRBV4-1 and TRBJ1-1; no clear D. The CDR3 spans 15 residues. From germline, CDR1 is MGHRA and CDR2 YSYEKL. The CDR3 nucleotides read TGCGCCAGCAGCCAACGAGGGAGAATGGCAACTGAAGTTTTCTTT. Translating it yields CASSQRGRMATEVFF.

In its sample, this clone was seen a few times. The rearrangement joins TRBV30 to TRBJ1-2; the match to TRBD1 covers 7 bases. Germline V gene lookup returns CDR1 GTSNPN and CDR2 SVGIG (reference sequence). CDR3 length: 13 amino acids. With V trimmed by 8 bases and J by 1 base, 7 bases remained unmatched. DNA of the CDR3: TGTGCCGGGAAGGGGGCAGATAACTATGGCTACACCTTC. Encoded protein: CAGKGADNYGYTF.

This clone has only a few counts. The chain employs TRBV5-4 and TRBJ1-2; 9 positions match TRBD1. In germline, CDR1 is SGHNT, CDR2 YYREEE (reference sequence). Germline trimming cut 4 bases from V and 4 bases from J; bases unmatched to any gene: 8. CDR3 length: 15 residues. The CDR3 here is CASSHPTGGIYGYTF. Written as DNA, the CDR3 is TGTGCCAGCAGCCACCCGACAGGGGGTATCTATGGCTACACCTTC.

The J gene is TRBJ1-1, the V gene TRBV6-1, with a tentative D call TRBD1 (5 bases). The CDR3 runs to 12 residues. Germline-derived CDR1 and CDR2 are MNHNS and SASEGT. The V end was cut by 1 base, the J end by 7 bases, with 7 bases between. The CDR3 DNA reads TGTGCCAGCAGTGAAGTTCAGGGTGAAGCTTTCTTT. It encodes CASSEVQGEAFF.

The J gene is TRBJ2-2, the V gene TRBV23-1; TRBD1 aligns across 12 bases. TRBV23-1 is annotated as an ORF whose role is uncertain. The CDR3 sequence is 17 residues long. The junction had 8 bases not matched to a gene; V was cut back by 3 bases and J by 6 bases. The CDR3 region has the DNA TGCGCCAGCAGTCATGCCCCAGGGACAGGGGGCCCCGGGGAGCTGTTTTTT. Translation: CASSHAPGTGGPGELFF.

There are a few counts of this clone. The CDR3 reads CASSERLAGVVYEQYF. The DNA for the CDR3 is TGTGCCAGCAGCGAGCGGTTAGCGGGAGTAGTTTACGAGCAGTACTTC. The genes are TRBV2 and TRBJ2-7; 9 bases are a match to TRBD2. This CDR3 is 16 amino acids long. The V segment lost 6 bases and the J segment 4 bases; nucleotides outside the gene matches: 13. Germline loops: CDR1 SNHLY, CDR2 FYNNEI.

J is TRBJ2-3 and V is TRBV19; 9 positions agree with TRBD1. From germline, CDR1 is LNHDA and CDR2 SQIVND (reference sequence). The CDR3 loop spans 17 amino acids. The junction had 8 bases not matched to a gene; V was cut back by 4 bases and J by 0 bases. CDR3 in DNA: TGTGCCAGTAGTACGGGACAGGGAATGGTCAGCACAGATACGCAGTATTTT. Its translation: CASSTGQGMVSTDTQYF.

This clone was counted a few times. The chain has TRBV19 and TRBJ1-5; D is unclear. V shed 3 bases and J shed 2 bases, with 5 bases lying between them. CDR1 is LNHDA, CDR2 SQIVND, per germline (reference sequence). The CDR3 has 13 residues. The CDR3 region has the DNA TGTGCCAGTAGTATTGCGCGCAATCAGCCCCAGCATTTT. Translating it yields CASSIARNQPQHF. The full variable domain, with the rest looked up from reference TRBV19 and TRBJ1-5, is DGGITQSPKYLFRKEGQNVTLSCEQNLNHDAMYWYRQDPGQGLRLIYYSQIVNDFQKGDIAEGYSVSREKKESFPLTVTSAQKNPTAFYLCASSIARNQPQHFGDGTRLSIL.

This clone was counted a few times. This chain links TRBV4-1 with TRBJ2-1; D perhaps matches TRBD1 (6 bases). V lost 2 bases and J 4 bases, leaving 15 bases between the germline ends. This CDR3 comprises 16 residues. Looked up from germline, CDR1 is MGHRA and CDR2 is YSYEKL. CDR3 amino acids: CASSQMLGTLYNEQFF. CDR3 DNA sequence: TGCGCCAGCAGCCAAATGTTAGGGACATTGTACAATGAGCAGTTCTTC.

The chain joins TRBV6-5 to TRBJ1-2, with a possible D match to TRBD1 (5 bases). Germline CDR1 and CDR2: MNHEY and SVGAGI. Trimming shortened V by 4 bases and J by 5 bases, and 17 bases separated the two germline ends. The CDR3 runs to 15 residues. This CDR3 reads CASSSPSRGGYGYTF. Here the CDR3 DNA reads TGTGCCAGCAGTTCCCCCTCGAGGGGAGGGTATGGCTACACCTTC.

V and J are TRBV30 and TRBJ1-2; 9 bases match TRBD1. This CDR3 spans 19 amino acids. CDR1 is GTSNPN, CDR2 SVGIG, per germline (reference sequence). J lost 0 bases, V lost 1 base, and 15 bases had no gene match. CDR3 bases: TGTGCCTGGAGTGCCCTTAGCGGGACAGGGCTAGAAGCTAACTATGGCTACACCTTC. It translates to CAWSALSGTGLEANYGYTF.